This paragraph covers one T cell receptor beta chain sequence. Its antigen is undetermined. Produced via immunoSEQ multiplex PCR; TCRdb's table is partial and in-frame only. The sample has about 160,000 clones, roughly 90% seen once; the top ten hold about 2.3%. The CDR3 is 13 amino acids. Trimming cost V 9 bases and J 1 base; bases outside gene matches: 2. This sample was taken from a study of cytomegalovirus exposure and HLA in healthy donors. Findings of the study overall: Most TCR sequences were uncommon, yet certain public TCRs appeared in many donors. As confirmed in vitro, a few CMV-associated chains were specific for CMV antigens. The listing of 150 to 200 TCR beta chains classed them as cytomegalovirus-associated.

The sample taken for sequencing was PBMCs. The receptor's source is a woman in her late teens or twenties in good health and CMV-seronegative. The V and J genes are TRBV23-1 and TRBJ1-4; 7 positions agree with TRBD1. TRBV23-1 is classed as an ORF, of uncertain function. Here the CDR3 reads CARGQQTNEKLFF. CDR3 DNA sequence: TGCGCCAGGGGACAGCAAACTAATGAAAAACTGTTTTTT.